These 20 T cell receptor beta chains share one sample of origin, sequenced in a study of radiotherapy plus CTLA-4 blockade in lung cancer. This table comes from immunoSEQ multiplex PCR, and its TCRdb copy is limited to in-frame clones, with some not included. The sample contains 40,000 to 45,000 clones, about 67% of which appear only once. The starting material was peripheral blood, obtained from a patient treated with radiotherapy plus ipilimumab. Receptors were obtained from a human donor with non-small cell lung cancer who had a partial response to radiotherapy plus ipilimumab.

This chain connects TRBV5-1 to TRBJ2-7, with 9 bases lining up with TRBD2. Germline V gene sequence: CDR1 SGHRS, CDR2 YFSETQ. The CDR3 contains 16 residues. V was clipped by 0 bases and J by 0 bases; unmatched bases: 4. CDR3 nucleotide sequence: TGCGCCAGCAGCTTGGAAGCGGGAGGCTTCTCCTACGAGCAGTACTTC. It specifies CASSLEAGGFSYEQYF.

This clone was seen a handful of times. This chain uses TRBV9 with TRBJ1-4; 10 nucleotides line up with TRBD1. Losses at the gene ends were 3 bases for V and 8 bases for J; bases not matched to a gene: 7. Germline V gives CDR1 SGDLS, CDR2 YYNGEE. This CDR3 is 15 amino acids long. CDR3 DNA sequence: TGTGCCAGCAGCGCCGGGACAGGGGCCGTGGAAAAACTGTTTTTT. Translated, it gives CASSAGTGAVEKLFF.

This clone was recorded once. The chain uses TRBV5-6 and TRBJ2-7; D uncertain. Germline V lookup: CDR1 SGHDT, CDR2 YYEEEE. Trimming stripped 2 bases from V and 4 bases from J, with 13 bases between. The CDR3 length is 14 residues. The CDR3 spells CASSFGGWVYEQYF. The CDR3 bases are TGTGCCAGCAGCTTCGGCGGCTGGGTGTACGAGCAGTACTTC. Drawing the rest from reference TRBV5-6 and TRBJ2-7, the complete variable domain is DAGVTQSPTHLIKTRGQQVTLRCSPKSGHDTVSWYQQALGQGPQFIFQYYEEEERQRGNFPDRFSGHQFPNYSSELNVNALLLGDSALYLCASSFGGWVYEQYFGPGTRLTVT.

The table lists this clone with a count of one. The chain combines TRBV5-4 with TRBJ1-3, with 7 nucleotides matching TRBD1. This CDR3 has 15 residues. J lost 0 bases, V lost 4 bases, and 4 bases had no gene match. Germline V gives CDR1 SGHNT, CDR2 YYREEE (reference sequence). CDR3 bases: TGTGCCAGCAGCCCGGACAGGACCTCTGGAAACACCATATATTTT. Translation gives CASSPDRTSGNTIYF. The whole variable domain, filled in from reference TRBV5-4 and TRBJ1-3, reads ETGVTQSPTHLIKTRGQQVTLRCSSQSGHNTVSWYQQALGQGPQFIFQYYREEENGRGNFPPRFSGLQFPNYSSELNVNALELDDSALYLCASSPDRTSGNTIYFGEGSWLTVV.

About this clone: Within the sample, other DNA sequences also encode this same CDR3. The V gene is TRBV14, the J gene TRBJ2-2; D may be TRBD1 (7 bases). The CDR3 has 15 residues. Germline CDR1 and CDR2: SGHDN and FVKESK. Trimming stripped 1 base from V and 5 bases from J, with 11 bases between. The CDR3 DNA reads as TGTGCCAGCAGCCAAGCCTCAGGGGGGACCGGGGAGCTGTTTTTT. This gives the protein CASSQASGGTGELFF.

The V and J genes are TRBV18 and TRBJ2-7; TRBD1 is a possible D gene (7 bases). The CDR3 sequence is 15 residues long. Germline assignment: CDR1 KGHSH and CDR2 LQKENI. V was trimmed by 3 bases and J by 4 bases, leaving 16 bases between them. The CDR3 sequence is CASSPQEGAEYEQYF. CDR3 coding DNA: TGTGCCAGCTCACCGCAGGAGGGGGCCGAATACGAGCAGTACTTC.

DNA of the CDR3: TGTGCCTGGGACCAGGGGACAGGGGGCGACGAGCAGTACTTC. Protein product: CAWDQGTGGDEQYF. J is TRBJ2-7 and V is TRBV30; 12 bases are shared with TRBD1. V was clipped by 5 bases and J by 5 bases; unmatched bases: 7. CDR1 GTSNPN and CDR2 SVGIG come from the germline V gene (reference sequence). The CDR3 contains 14 residues.

The chain couples TRBV7-3 to TRBJ1-1, with D uncertain. CDR1 and CDR2 from the germline V gene are SGHTA and FQGTGA. CDR3 size: 13 residues. Trimming pared 3 bases from V and 0 bases from J, leaving 5 bases between. CDR3 residues: CASSLRMNTEAFF. In DNA form, the CDR3 reads TGTGCCAGCAGCTTGAGAATGAACACTGAAGCTTTCTTT.

V usage is TRBV29-1 and J usage is TRBJ2-1; TRBD2 matches 10 bases. This CDR3 has 18 residues. V lost 5 bases to trimming and J lost 0 bases; unmatched junction nucleotides: 13. Per germline, CDR1 SQVTM and CDR2 ANQGSEA. CDR3: CSVIGLADPASSYNEQFF. The CDR3 DNA reads TGCAGCGTTATAGGACTAGCGGACCCGGCGAGCTCCTACAATGAGCAGTTCTTC.

This clone has only a few counts. V and J are TRBV29-1 and TRBJ1-1, with D perhaps TRBD1 (5 bases). Trimming removed 5 bases from V and 6 bases from J, with 16 bases in between. This CDR3 is built from 13 residues. Germline lookup yields CDR1 SQVTM and CDR2 ANQGSEA. The CDR3 coding sequence is TGCAGCGTTAGGGGCAGGGTTGACGCTGAAGCTTTCTTT. Amino acids: CSVRGRVDAEAFF.

The chain combines TRBV19 with TRBJ1-1; D unresolved. Trimming left V 6 bases short and J 4 bases short, with 24 bases between. Germline assignment: CDR1 LNHDA and CDR2 SQIVND (reference sequence). The CDR3 runs to 17 residues. The CDR3 here is CASSLRSSKVSGTEAFF. The CDR3 DNA reads as TGTGCCAGTAGCCTCCGGTCGAGTAAGGTTTCGGGCACTGAAGCTTTCTTT.

V and J are TRBV5-4 and TRBJ1-2; no clear D. The CDR3 has 12 amino acids. Trimming pared 2 bases from V and 7 bases from J, leaving 9 bases between. Germline-derived CDR1 and CDR2 are SGHNT and YYREEE (reference sequence). The CDR3 coding sequence is TGTGCCAGCAGCTTAAGGAGTGGTGGCTACACCTTC. It yields the protein CASSLRSGGYTF.

This clone has only one observation. The V gene is TRBV6-1, the J gene TRBJ2-7; 7 positions match TRBD2. The germline CDR1 and CDR2 sequences are MNHNS and SASEGT. J was trimmed by 0 bases and V by 5 bases; bases with no gene match: 1. The CDR3 totals 13 residues. The CDR3 DNA is TGTGCCAGCAGTCGGACTAGCTCCTACGAGCAGTACTTC. This sequence encodes CASSRTSSYEQYF.

This clone was found a few times. V gene TRBV4-1 combines with J gene TRBJ2-7; 16 nucleotides agree with TRBD2. Germline V lookup: CDR1 MGHRA, CDR2 YSYEKL. Unmatched junction bases numbered 5, after V lost 4 bases and J lost 2 bases. CDR3 length equals 17 residues. The CDR3 region is CASSLGLAGGPAYEQYF. In nucleotides, the CDR3 is TGCGCCAGCAGCCTGGGACTAGCGGGAGGGCCCGCCTACGAGCAGTACTTC.

This rearrangement joins TRBV9 to TRBJ2-1; D perhaps matches TRBD2 (5 bases). Trimming removed 3 bases from V and 2 bases from J, with 15 bases in between. Germline lookup yields CDR1 SGDLS and CDR2 YYNGEE. CDR3 size: 16 residues. The DNA for the CDR3 is TGTGCCAGCAGCGCACTAGGGCCCCCGACCTACAATGAGCAGTTCTTC. This codes for CASSALGPPTYNEQFF.

The chain joins TRBV9 to TRBJ1-2; D is uncertain. V was clipped by 6 bases and J by 2 bases, with 8 bases between them. The CDR3 is made up of 12 amino acids. The germline gives CDR1 SGDLS, CDR2 YYNGEE. The DNA for the CDR3 is TGTGCCAGCAAACGGGAGAACTATGGCTACACCTTC. It codes for CASKRENYGYTF.

The sample holds a few counts of this clone. The V gene is TRBV30, the J gene TRBJ1-4; 7 bases are shared with TRBD1. V lost 8 bases to trimming and J lost 7 bases; unmatched junction nucleotides: 13. This CDR3 has 14 amino acids. CDR1 and CDR2 from the germline V gene are GTSNPN and SVGIG (reference sequence). CDR3 sequence reads: CAGTRTGGGEKLFF. The CDR3 DNA reads as TGTGCCGGAACTCGGACAGGCGGAGGTGAAAAACTGTTTTTT.

The genes are TRBV4-1 and TRBJ1-6, with D possibly being TRBD1 (6 bases). V was trimmed by 8 bases and J by 7 bases, leaving 21 bases between them. CDR3 length: 16 residues. Germline assignment: CDR1 MGHRA and CDR2 YSYEKL. The CDR3 spells CASAERGGTANSPLHF. The CDR3 DNA reads TGCGCCAGCGCAGAGAGAGGGGGAACAGCCAATTCACCCCTCCACTTT.

The chain couples TRBV4-1 to TRBJ1-3, with unresolved D. The germline V gene has CDR1 MGHRA and CDR2 YSYEKL. V was cut by 0 bases and J by 4 bases, with 19 bases left in between. CDR3 length equals 18 residues. Written as DNA, the CDR3 is TGCGCCAGCAGCCAAGATATGTGGCGGCTCTTCTCCGGAAACACCATATATTTT. This codes for CASSQDMWRLFSGNTIYF.

The chain recombines TRBV6-6 with TRBJ2-7; 7 positions agree with TRBD2. This CDR3 contains 15 residues. Per the germline V gene, CDR1 is MNHNY and CDR2 is SVGAGI (reference sequence). V lost 6 bases, J lost 7 bases, and 15 bases stayed unmatched. The CDR3 region is CASRDKAGIAGEQYF. DNA for the CDR3: TGTGCCAGCAGAGATAAAGCGGGGATCGCAGGGGAGCAGTACTTC.